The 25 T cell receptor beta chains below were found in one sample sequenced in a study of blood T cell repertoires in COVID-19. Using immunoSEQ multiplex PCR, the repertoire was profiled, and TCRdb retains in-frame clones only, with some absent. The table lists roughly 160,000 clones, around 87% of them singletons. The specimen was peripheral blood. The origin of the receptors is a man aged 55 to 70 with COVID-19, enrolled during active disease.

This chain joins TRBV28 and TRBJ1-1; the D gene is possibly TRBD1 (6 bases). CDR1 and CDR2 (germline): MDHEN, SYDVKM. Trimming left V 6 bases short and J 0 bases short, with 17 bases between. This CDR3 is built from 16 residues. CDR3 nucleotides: TGTGCCAGCAGCCCCGGGGTCGGGACACTGAACACTGAAGCTTTCTTT. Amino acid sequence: CASSPGVGTLNTEAFF. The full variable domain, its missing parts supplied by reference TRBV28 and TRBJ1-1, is DVKVTQSSRYLVKRTGEKVFLECVQDMDHENMFWYRQDPGLGLRLIYFSYDVKMKEKGDIPEGYSVSREKKERFSLILESASTNQTSMYLCASSPGVGTLNTEAFFGQGTRLTVV.

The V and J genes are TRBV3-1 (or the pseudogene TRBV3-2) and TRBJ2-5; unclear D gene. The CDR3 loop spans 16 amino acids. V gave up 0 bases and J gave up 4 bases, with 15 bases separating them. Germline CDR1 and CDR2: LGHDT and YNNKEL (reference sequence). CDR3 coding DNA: TGTGCCAGCAGCCAAGATAGGAGCATCATACGAGAGACCCAGTACTTC. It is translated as CASSQDRSIIRETQYF.

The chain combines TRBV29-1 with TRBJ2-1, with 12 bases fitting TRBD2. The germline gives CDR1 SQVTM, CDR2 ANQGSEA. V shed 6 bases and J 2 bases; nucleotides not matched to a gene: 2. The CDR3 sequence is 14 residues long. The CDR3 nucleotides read TGCAGCGTCGCTAGCGGGAGGGCCTACAATGAGCAGTTCTTC. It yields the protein CSVASGRAYNEQFF.

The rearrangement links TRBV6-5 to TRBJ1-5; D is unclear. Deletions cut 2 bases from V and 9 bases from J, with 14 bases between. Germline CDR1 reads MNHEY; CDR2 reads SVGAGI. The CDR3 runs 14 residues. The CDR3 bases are TGTGCCAGCAGTTACCGAGGGAATGAGGGGCCCCAGCATTTT. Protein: CASSYRGNEGPQHF.

CDR3 DNA sequence: TGTGCCAGTAGTTGGGACTCCCGGGCCGGGAATGAGCAGTTCTTC. Encoded protein: CASSWDSRAGNEQFF. The genes are TRBV19 and TRBJ2-1, with a weak D call TRBD2 (6 bases). CDR3 length: 15 residues. Per the germline V gene, CDR1 is LNHDA and CDR2 is SQIVND (reference sequence). Trimming shortened V by 5 bases and J by 7 bases, and 18 bases separated the two germline ends.

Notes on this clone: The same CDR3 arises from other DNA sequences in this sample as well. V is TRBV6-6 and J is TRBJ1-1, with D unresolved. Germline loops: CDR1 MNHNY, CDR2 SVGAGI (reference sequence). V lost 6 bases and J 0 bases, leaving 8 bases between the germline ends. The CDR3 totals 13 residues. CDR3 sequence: CASRQTMNTEAFF. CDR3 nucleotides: TGTGCCAGCAGACAAACCATGAACACTGAAGCTTTCTTT.

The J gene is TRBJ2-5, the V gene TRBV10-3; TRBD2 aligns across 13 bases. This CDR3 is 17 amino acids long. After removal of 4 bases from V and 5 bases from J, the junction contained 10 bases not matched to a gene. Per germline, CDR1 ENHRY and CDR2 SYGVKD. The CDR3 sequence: CAISATKLAGGQETQYF. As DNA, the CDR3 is TGTGCCATCAGTGCAACGAAACTAGCGGGGGGGCAGGAGACCCAGTACTTC.

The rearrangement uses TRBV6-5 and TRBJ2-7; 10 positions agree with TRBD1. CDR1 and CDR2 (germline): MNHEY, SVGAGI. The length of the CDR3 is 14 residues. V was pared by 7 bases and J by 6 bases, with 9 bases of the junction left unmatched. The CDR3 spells CASTPWGTGVEQYF. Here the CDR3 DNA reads TGTGCCAGCACCCCATGGGGGACAGGGGTCGAGCAGTACTTC.

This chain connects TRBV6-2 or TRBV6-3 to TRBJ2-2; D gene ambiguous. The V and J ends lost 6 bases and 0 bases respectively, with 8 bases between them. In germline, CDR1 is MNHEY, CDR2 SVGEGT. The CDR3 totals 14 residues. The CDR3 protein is CASSQDSNTGELFF. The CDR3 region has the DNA TGTGCCAGCAGCCAAGACTCGAACACCGGGGAGCTGTTTTTT.

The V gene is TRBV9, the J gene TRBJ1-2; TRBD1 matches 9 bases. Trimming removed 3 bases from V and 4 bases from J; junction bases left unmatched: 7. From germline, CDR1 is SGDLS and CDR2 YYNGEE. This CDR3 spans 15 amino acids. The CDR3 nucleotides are TGTGCCAGCAGCGCCTCCGGGACAGGGACCTATGGCTACACCTTC. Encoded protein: CASSASGTGTYGYTF.

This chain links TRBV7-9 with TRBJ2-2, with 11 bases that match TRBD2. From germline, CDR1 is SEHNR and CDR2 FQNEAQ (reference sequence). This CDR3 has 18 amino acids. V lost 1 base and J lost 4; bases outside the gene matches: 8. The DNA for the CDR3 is TGTGCCAGCAGCTTAGAGATAGCGGGAGGGCCAGGCACCGGGGAGCTGTTTTTT. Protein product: CASSLEIAGGPGTGELFF.

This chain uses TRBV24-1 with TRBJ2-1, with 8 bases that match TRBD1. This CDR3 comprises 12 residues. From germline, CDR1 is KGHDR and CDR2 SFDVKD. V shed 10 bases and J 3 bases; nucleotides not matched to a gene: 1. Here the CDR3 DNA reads TGTGCCACAACAGGGGGCTACAATGAGCAGTTCTTC. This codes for CATTGGYNEQFF.

CDR3 region: CSVRQNLLAGGLNEQFF. The CDR3 nucleotides read TGCAGCGTCCGTCAGAACCTACTAGCGGGGGGGCTGAATGAGCAGTTCTTC. The chain links TRBV29-1 to TRBJ2-1, with 13 positions matching TRBD2. Trimming took 6 bases from V and 7 from J; bases not matched to a gene: 15. Germline V gives CDR1 SQVTM, CDR2 ANQGSEA. The CDR3 totals 17 residues.

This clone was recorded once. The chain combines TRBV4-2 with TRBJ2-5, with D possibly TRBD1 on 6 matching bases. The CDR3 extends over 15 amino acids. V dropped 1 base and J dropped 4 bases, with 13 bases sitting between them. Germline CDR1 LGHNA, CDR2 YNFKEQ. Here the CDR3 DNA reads TGTGCCAGCAGCCAAGGTCTACAAGGGGGAGAGACCCAGTACTTC. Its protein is CASSQGLQGGETQYF.

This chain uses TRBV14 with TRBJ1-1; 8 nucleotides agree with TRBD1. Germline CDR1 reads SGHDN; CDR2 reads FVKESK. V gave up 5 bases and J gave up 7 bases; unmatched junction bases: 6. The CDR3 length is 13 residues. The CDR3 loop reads CASSLQGVFEAFF. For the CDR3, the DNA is TGTGCCAGCAGCTTACAGGGGGTATTTGAAGCTTTCTTT.

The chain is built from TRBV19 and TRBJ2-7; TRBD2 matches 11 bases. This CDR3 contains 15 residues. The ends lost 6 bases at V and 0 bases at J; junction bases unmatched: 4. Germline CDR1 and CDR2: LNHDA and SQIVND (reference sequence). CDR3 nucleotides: TGTGCCAGTAGACTAGCGGGAGATAGCTCCTACGAGCAGTACTTC. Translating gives CASRLAGDSSYEQYF. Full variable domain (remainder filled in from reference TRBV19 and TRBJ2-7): DGGITQSPKYLFRKEGQNVTLSCEQNLNHDAMYWYRQDPGQGLRLIYYSQIVNDFQKGDIAEGYSVSREKKESFPLTVTSAQKNPTAFYLCASRLAGDSSYEQYFGPGTRLTVT.

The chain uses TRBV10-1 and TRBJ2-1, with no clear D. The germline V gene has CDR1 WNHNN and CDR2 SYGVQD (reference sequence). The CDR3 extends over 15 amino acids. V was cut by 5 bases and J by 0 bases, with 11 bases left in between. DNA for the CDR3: TGCGCCAGCAGTCAAGAAACGAGCTCCTACAATGAGCAGTTCTTC. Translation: CASSQETSSYNEQFF.

The CDR3 reads CSAVENGYTF. CDR3 DNA: TGCAGTGCGGTGGAGAATGGCTACACCTTC. This chain joins TRBV20-1 and TRBJ1-2; D gene uncertain. V shed 6 bases and J shed 6 bases, with 8 bases lying between them. The V gene's germline CDR1 is DFQATT and CDR2 SNEGSKA (reference sequence). This CDR3 is 10 amino acids long.

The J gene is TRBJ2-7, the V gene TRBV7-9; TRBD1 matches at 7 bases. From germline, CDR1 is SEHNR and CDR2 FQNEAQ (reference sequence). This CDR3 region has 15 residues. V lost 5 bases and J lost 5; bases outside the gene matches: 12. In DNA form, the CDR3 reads TGTGCCAGCAGCCTCCTCGACAGGGATTTCGACGAGCAGTACTTC. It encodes CASSLLDRDFDEQYF.

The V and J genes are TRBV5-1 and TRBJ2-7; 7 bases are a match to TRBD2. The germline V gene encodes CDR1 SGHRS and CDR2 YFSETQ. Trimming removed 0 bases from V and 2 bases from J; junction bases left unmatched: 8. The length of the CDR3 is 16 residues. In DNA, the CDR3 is TGCGCCAGCAGCTTGGATGGGGGGAGGGGTACCTACGAGCAGTACTTC. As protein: CASSLDGGRGTYEQYF.

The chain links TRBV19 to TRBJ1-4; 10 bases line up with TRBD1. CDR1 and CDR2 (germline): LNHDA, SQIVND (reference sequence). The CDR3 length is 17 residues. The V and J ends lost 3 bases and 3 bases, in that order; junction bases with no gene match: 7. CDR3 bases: TGTGCCAGTAGTATTAAGGGACAGGGGCTTGCTAATGAAAAACTGTTTTTT. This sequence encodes CASSIKGQGLANEKLFF.

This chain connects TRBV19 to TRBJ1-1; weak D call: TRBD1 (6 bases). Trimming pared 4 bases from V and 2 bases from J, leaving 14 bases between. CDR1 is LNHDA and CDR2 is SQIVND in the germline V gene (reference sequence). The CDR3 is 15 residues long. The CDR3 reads CASSNMDSRNTEAFF. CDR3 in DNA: TGTGCCAGTAGTAATATGGACAGTCGAAACACTGAAGCTTTCTTT.

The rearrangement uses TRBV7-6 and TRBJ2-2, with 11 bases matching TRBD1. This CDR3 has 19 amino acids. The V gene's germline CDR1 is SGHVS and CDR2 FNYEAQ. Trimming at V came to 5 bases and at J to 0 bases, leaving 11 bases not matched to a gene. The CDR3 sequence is CASSPRWGQGGSNTGELFF. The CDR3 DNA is TGTGCCAGCAGCCCCCGATGGGGACAGGGGGGCTCGAACACCGGGGAGCTGTTTTTT.

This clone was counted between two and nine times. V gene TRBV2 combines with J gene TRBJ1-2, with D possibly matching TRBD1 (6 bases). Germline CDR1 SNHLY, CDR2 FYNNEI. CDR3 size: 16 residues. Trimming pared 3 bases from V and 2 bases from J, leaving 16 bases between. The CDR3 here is CASSDRPGALNYGYTF. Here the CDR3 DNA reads TGTGCCAGCAGTGATCGGCCAGGGGCCCTAAACTATGGCTACACCTTC.

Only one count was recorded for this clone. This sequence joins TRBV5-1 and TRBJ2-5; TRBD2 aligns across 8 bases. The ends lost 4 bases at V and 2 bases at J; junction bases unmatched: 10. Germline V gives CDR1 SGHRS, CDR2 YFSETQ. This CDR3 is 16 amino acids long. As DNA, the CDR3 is TGCGCCAGCAGCGAGGCCGGGGGGGCCGGGCAAGAGACCCAGTACTTC. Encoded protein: CASSEAGGAGQETQYF. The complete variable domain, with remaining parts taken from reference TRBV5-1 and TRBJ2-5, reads KAGVTQTPRYLIKTRGQQVTLSCSPISGHRSVSWYQQTPGQGLQFLFEYFSETQRNKGNFPGRFSGRQFSNSRSEMNVSTLELGDSALYLCASSEAGGAGQETQYFGPGTRLLVL.